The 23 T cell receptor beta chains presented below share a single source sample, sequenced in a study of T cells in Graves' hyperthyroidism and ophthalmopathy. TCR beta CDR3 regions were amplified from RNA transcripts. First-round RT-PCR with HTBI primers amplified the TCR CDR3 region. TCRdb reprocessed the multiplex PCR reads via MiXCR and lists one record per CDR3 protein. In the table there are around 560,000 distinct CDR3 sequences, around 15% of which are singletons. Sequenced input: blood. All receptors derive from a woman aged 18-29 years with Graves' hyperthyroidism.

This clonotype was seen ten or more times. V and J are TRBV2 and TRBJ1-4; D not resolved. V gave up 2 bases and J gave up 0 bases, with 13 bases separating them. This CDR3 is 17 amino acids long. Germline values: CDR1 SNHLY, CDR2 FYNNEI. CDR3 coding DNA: TGTGCCAGCAGTGAATTAATTTCGACGGCAACTAATGAAAAACTGTTTTTT. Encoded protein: CASSELISTATNEKLFF.

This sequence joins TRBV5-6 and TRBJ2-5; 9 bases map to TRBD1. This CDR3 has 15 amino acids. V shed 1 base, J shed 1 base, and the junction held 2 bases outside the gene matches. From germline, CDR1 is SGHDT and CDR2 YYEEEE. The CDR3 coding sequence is TGTGCCAGCAGCTTGACAGGGGGCCCCCAAGAGACCCAGTACTTC. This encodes CASSLTGGPQETQYF.

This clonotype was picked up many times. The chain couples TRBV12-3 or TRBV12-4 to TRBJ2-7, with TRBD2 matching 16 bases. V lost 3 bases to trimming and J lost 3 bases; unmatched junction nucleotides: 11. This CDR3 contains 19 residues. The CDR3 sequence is CASSFLGLAGGRRGYEQYF. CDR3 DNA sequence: TGTGCCAGCAGTTTTCTGGGACTAGCGGGAGGGCGAAGGGGCTACGAGCAGTACTTC.

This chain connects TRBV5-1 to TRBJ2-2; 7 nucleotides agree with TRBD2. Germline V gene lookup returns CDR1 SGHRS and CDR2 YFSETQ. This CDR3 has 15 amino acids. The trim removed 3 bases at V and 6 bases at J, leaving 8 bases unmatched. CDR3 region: CASSSIAGTPGELFF. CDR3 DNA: TGCGCCAGCAGCTCAATAGCGGGTACACCCGGGGAGCTGTTTTTT.

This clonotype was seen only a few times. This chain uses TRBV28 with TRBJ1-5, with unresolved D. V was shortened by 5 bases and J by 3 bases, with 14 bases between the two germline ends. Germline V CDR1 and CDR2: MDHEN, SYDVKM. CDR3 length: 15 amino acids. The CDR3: CASSRIGSFNQPQHF. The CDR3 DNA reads TGTGCCAGCAGTAGGATCGGATCCTTCAATCAGCCCCAGCATTTT.

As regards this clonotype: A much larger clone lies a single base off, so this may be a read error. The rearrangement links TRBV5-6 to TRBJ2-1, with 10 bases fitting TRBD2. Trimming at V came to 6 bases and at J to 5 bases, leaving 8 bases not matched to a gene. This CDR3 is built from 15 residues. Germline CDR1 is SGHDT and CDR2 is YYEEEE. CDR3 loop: CASNLLAGEHNEQFF. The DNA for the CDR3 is TGTGCCAGCAATCTTCTAGCGGGAGAACACAATGAGCAGTTCTTC. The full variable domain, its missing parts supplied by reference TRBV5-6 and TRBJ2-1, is DAGVTQSPTHLIKTRGQQVTLRCSPKSGHDTVSWYQQALGQGPQFIFQYYEEEERQRGNFPDRFSGHQFPNYSSELNVNALLLGDSALYLCASNLLAGEHNEQFFGPGTRLTVL.

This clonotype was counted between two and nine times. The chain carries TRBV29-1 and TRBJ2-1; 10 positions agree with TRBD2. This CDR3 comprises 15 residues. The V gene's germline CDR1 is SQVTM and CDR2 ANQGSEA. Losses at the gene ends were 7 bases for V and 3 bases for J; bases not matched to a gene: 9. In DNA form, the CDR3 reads TGCAGCGGACATCTAGCGGGAGCCTACTACAATGAGCAGTTCTTC. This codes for CSGHLAGAYYNEQFF.

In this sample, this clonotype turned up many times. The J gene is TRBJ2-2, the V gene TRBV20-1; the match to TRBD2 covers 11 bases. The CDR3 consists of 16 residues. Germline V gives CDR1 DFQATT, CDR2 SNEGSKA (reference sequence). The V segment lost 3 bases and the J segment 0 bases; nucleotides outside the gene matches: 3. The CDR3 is CSARTSGTTNTGELFF. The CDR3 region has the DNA TGCAGTGCTAGGACTAGCGGGACGACGAACACCGGGGAGCTGTTTTTT.

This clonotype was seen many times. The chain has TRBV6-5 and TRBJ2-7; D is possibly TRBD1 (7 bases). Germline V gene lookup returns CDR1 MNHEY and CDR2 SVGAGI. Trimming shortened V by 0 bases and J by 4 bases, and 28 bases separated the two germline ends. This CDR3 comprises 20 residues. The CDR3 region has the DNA TGTGCCAGCAGTTACTCGCGGGACAGACGTTTTGAGGGAGGCTTATACGAGCAGTACTTC. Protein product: CASSYSRDRRFEGGLYEQYF.

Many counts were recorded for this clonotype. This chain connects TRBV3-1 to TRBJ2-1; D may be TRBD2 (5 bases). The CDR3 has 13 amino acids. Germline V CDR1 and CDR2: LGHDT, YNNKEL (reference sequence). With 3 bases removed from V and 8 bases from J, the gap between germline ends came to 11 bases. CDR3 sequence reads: CASSHGGRDEQFF. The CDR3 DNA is TGTGCCAGCAGCCATGGCGGGCGCGATGAGCAGTTCTTC.

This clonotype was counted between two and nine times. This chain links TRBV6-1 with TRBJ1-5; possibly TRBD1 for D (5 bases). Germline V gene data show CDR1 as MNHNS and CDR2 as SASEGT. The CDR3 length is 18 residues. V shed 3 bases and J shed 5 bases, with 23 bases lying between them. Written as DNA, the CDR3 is TGTGCCAGCAGTGAGTTATTTCCGCGCCAGGGAGGGCATCAGCCCCAGCATTTT. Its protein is CASSELFPRQGGHQPQHF.

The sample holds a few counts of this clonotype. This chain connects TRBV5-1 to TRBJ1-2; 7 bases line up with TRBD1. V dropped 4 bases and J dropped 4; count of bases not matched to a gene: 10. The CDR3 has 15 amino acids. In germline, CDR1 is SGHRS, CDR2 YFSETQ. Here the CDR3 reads CASSPSTGALYGYTF. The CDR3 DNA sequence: TGCGCCAGCAGCCCCTCCACAGGGGCGCTCTATGGCTACACCTTC.

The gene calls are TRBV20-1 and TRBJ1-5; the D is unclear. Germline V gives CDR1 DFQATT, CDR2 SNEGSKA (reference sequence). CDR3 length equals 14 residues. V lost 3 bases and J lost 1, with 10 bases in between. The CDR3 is CSASVRRSNQPQHF. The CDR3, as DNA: TGCAGTGCTAGCGTCAGGCGAAGCAATCAGCCCCAGCATTTT.

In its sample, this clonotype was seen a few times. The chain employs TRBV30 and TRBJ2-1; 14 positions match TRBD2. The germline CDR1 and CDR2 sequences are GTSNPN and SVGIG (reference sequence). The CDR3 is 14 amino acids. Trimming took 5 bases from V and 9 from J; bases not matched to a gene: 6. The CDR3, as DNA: TGTGCCTGGGGACTAGCGGGAGGTTCGGGTGAGCAGTTCTTC. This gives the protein CAWGLAGGSGEQFF.

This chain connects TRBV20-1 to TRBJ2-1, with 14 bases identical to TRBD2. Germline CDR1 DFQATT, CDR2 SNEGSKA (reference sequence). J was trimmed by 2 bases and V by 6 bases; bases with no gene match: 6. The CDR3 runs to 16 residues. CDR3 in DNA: TGCAGTGCCGTCGGACTAGCGGGAGGACCCTACAATGAGCAGTTCTTC. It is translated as CSAVGLAGGPYNEQFF.

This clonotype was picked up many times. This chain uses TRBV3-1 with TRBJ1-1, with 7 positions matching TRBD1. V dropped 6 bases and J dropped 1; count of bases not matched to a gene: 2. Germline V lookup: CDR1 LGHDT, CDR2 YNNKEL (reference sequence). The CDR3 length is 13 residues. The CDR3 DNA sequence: TGTGCCAGCAGGAGGACAGGGAACACTGAAGCTTTCTTT. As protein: CASRRTGNTEAFF. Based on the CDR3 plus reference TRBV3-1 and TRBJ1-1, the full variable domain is DTAVSQTPKYLVTQMGNDKSIKCEQNLGHDTMYWYKQDSKKFLKIMFSYNNKELIINETVPNRFSPKSPDKAHLNLHINSLELGDSAVYFCASRRTGNTEAFFGQGTRLTVV.

CDR3 DNA sequence: TGCAGCGTTGAAGATTTCTTTGGTGAGAGTTACAATGAGCAGTTCTTC. It encodes CSVEDFFGESYNEQFF. J is TRBJ2-1 and V is TRBV29-1, with unresolved D. Looked up from germline, CDR1 is SQVTM and CDR2 is ANQGSEA. The length of the CDR3 is 16 residues. The ends were cut back, 0 bases at V and 4 bases at J, with 16 bases in the middle.

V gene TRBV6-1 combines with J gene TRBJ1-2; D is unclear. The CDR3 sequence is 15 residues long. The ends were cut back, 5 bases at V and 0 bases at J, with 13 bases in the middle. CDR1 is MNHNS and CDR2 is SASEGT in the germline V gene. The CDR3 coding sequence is TGTGCCAGCAGTCCCATCGACCGCACTAACTATGGCTACACCTTC. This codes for CASSPIDRTNYGYTF.

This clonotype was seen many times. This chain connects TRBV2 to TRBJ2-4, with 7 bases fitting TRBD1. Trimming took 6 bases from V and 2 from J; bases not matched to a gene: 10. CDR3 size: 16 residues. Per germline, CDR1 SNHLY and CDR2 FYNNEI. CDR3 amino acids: CASSLEGALTKNIQYF. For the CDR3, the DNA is TGTGCCAGCAGCCTAGAGGGGGCTTTAACCAAAAACATTCAGTACTTC.

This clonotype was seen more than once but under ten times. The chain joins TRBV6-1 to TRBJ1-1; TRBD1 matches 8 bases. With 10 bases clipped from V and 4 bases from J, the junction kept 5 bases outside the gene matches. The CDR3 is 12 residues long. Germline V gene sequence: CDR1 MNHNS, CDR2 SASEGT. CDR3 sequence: CAIQGGSTEAFF. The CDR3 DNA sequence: TGTGCCATACAGGGGGGGAGCACTGAAGCTTTCTTT.

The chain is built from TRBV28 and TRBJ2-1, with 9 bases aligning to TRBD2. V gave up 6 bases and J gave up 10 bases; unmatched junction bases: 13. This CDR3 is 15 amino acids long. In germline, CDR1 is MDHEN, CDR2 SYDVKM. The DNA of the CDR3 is TGTGCCAGCAGCCCCGGCTGGGCGGGAGGGGTCGAGCAGTTCTTC. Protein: CASSPGWAGGVEQFF.

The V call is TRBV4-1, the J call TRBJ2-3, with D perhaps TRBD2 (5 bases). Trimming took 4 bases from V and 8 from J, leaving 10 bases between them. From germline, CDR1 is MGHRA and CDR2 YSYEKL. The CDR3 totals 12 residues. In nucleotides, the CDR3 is TGCGCCAGCAGCCTAAGTGAGGGTACGCAGTATTTT. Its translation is CASSLSEGTQYF.

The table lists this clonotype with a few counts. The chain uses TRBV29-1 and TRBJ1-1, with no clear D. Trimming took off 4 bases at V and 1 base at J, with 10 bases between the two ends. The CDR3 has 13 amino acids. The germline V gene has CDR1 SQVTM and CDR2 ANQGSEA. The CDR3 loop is CSVVSTANTEAFF. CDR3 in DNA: TGCAGCGTTGTGTCGACGGCGAACACTGAAGCTTTCTTT.